The 20 T cell receptor beta chains below come from one sample, sequenced in a study of lymphopenia after photon versus proton radiotherapy. Produced via immunoSEQ multiplex PCR; TCRdb's table is partial and in-frame only. The sample yields tens of thousands of clones, roughly 90% seen once. The specimen comprised peripheral blood, sampled from a patient treated with photon-based radiotherapy. These receptors came from a woman between 40 and 55 years old with cholangiocarcinoma.

The chain couples TRBV18 to TRBJ1-3; no reliable D call. CDR3 length equals 15 residues. Per the germline V gene, CDR1 is KGHSH and CDR2 is LQKENI. V lost 2 bases and J lost 0, with 8 bases in between. CDR3 DNA: TGTGCCAGCTCACCAACGGCCAGCTCTGGAAACACCATATATTTT. Its protein product is CASSPTASSGNTIYF.

This rearrangement joins TRBV2 to TRBJ2-1; 10 bases align to TRBD2. CDR1 SNHLY and CDR2 FYNNEI come from the germline V gene. This CDR3 comprises 15 residues. Trimming at V came to 7 bases and at J to 5 bases, leaving 8 bases not matched to a gene. The CDR3: CASNLLAGINNEQFF. CDR3 coding DNA: TGTGCCAGCAATCTACTAGCGGGAATCAACAATGAGCAGTTCTTC.

The chain has TRBV5-4 and TRBJ1-1; D perhaps matches TRBD1 (6 bases). The CDR3 sequence is 15 residues long. Germline assignment: CDR1 SGHNT and CDR2 YYREEE (reference sequence). Trimming pared 3 bases from V and 5 bases from J, leaving 17 bases between. CDR3 sequence (DNA): TGTGCCAGCAGCTGGACCGGGGGGCGCGGGACTGAAGCTTTCTTT. Translated: CASSWTGGRGTEAFF.

The rearrangement uses TRBV13 and TRBJ1-2; 7 bases fit TRBD1. This CDR3 has 14 amino acids. Germline V lookup: CDR1 PRHDT, CDR2 FYEKMQ (reference sequence). V lost 5 bases and J lost 5; bases outside the gene matches: 8. CDR3 sequence reads: CASSQGGSPYGYTF. The CDR3 region has the DNA TGTGCCAGCAGCCAGGGGGGCAGCCCTTATGGCTACACCTTC.

This clone showed up just a few times. V usage is TRBV5-1 and J usage is TRBJ2-5; 9 bases align to TRBD2. Trimming took 6 bases from V and 2 from J; bases not matched to a gene: 2. The CDR3 extends over 13 amino acids. Germline lookup yields CDR1 SGHRS and CDR2 YFSETQ. The CDR3 sequence: CASTLAGQETQYF. Here the CDR3 DNA reads TGCGCCAGCACGCTAGCGGGGCAAGAGACCCAGTACTTC.

The chain uses TRBV25-1 and TRBJ2-2; 10 bases are shared with TRBD2. The CDR3 extends over 16 amino acids. The germline CDR1 and CDR2 sequences are MGHDK and SYGVNS. V was clipped by 4 bases and J by 3 bases; unmatched bases: 5. For the CDR3, the DNA is TGTGCCAGCAGTGTTCTAGCGGGGGCCGACACCGGGGAGCTGTTTTTT. Its protein is CASSVLAGADTGELFF.

V usage is TRBV4-1 and J usage is TRBJ1-3; no clear D. The V end was cut by 3 bases, the J end by 0 bases, with 12 bases between. Germline CDR1 MGHRA, CDR2 YSYEKL. The CDR3 is 16 residues long. CDR3 nucleotides: TGCGCCAGCAGCCAGTTGACGGTTTACTCTGGAAACACCATATATTTT. This codes for CASSQLTVYSGNTIYF.

The V and J genes are TRBV28 and TRBJ1-5, with D hard to call. This CDR3 has 10 amino acids. Trimming took 8 bases from V and 6 from J, leaving 5 bases between them. In germline, CDR1 is MDHEN, CDR2 SYDVKM. The CDR3 reads CASGPQPQHF. The CDR3 region has the DNA TGTGCCAGCGGGCCTCAGCCCCAGCATTTT. Filled out from reference TRBV28 and TRBJ1-5, the complete variable domain reads DVKVTQSSRYLVKRTGEKVFLECVQDMDHENMFWYRQDPGLGLRLIYFSYDVKMKEKGDIPEGYSVSREKKERFSLILESASTNQTSMYLCASGPQPQHFGDGTRLSIL.

The gene calls are TRBV7-8 and TRBJ2-2; D tentatively fits TRBD1 or TRBD2 (7 bases each). CDR1 and CDR2 from the germline V gene are SGHVS and FQNEAQ. This CDR3 is 16 amino acids long. V was clipped by 1 base and J by 7 bases, with 16 bases between them. CDR3 nucleotide sequence: TGTGCCAGCAGCTTAGTGACAGGGAGGGGGATCGGGGAGCTGTTTTTT. This encodes CASSLVTGRGIGELFF.

The V and J genes are TRBV29-1 and TRBJ1-2; D remains unclear. Trimming shortened V by 3 bases and J by 6 bases, and 8 bases separated the two germline ends. The CDR3 is 11 residues long. CDR1 is SQVTM and CDR2 is ANQGSEA in the germline V gene. The CDR3 loop reads CSVEGSHGYTF. Written as DNA, the CDR3 is TGCAGCGTTGAGGGTTCCCATGGCTACACCTTC.

The V gene is TRBV14, the J gene TRBJ2-5; possibly TRBD2 for D (6 bases). Germline values: CDR1 SGHDN, CDR2 FVKESK. The CDR3 loop spans 13 amino acids. The V end lost 6 bases, the J end lost 5 bases, and 13 bases lay between the germline ends. This CDR3 reads CASRVSSEETQYF. For the CDR3, the DNA is TGTGCCAGCAGAGTTTCTAGCGAGGAGACCCAGTACTTC.

This sequence joins TRBV27 and TRBJ2-7; 10 bases are shared with TRBD2. The CDR3 is made up of 15 amino acids. The germline V gene has CDR1 MNHEY and CDR2 SMNVEV (reference sequence). J was trimmed by 2 bases and V by 0 bases; bases with no gene match: 1. CDR3 DNA sequence: TGTGCCAGCAGTTTATCAGGACTAGCGGCCTACGAGCAGTACTTC. It yields the protein CASSLSGLAAYEQYF.

The rearrangement links TRBV5-4 to TRBJ2-7; D may be TRBD1 or TRBD2 (5 bases each). The CDR3 spans 14 residues. The germline gives CDR1 SGHNT, CDR2 YYREEE (reference sequence). V was cut by 4 bases and J by 3 bases, with 14 bases left in between. CDR3 loop: CASSPSGRNYEQYF. The CDR3, as DNA: TGTGCCAGCAGCCCTTCGGGACGGAACTACGAGCAGTACTTC.

The chain has TRBV6-1 and TRBJ2-3, with D uncertain. CDR1 is MNHNS, CDR2 SASEGT, per germline. CDR3 size: 14 residues. The V and J ends lost 7 bases and 1 base respectively, with 12 bases between them. CDR3 bases: TGTGCCAGCACCCAACGGGTAGGCACAGATACGCAGTATTTT. This encodes CASTQRVGTDTQYF.

This clone has a single count. V and J are TRBV30 and TRBJ1-2, with 7 bases matching TRBD1. V shed 1 base, J shed 4 bases, and the junction held 9 bases outside the gene matches. CDR3 length: 15 residues. Germline V gene data show CDR1 as GTSNPN and CDR2 as SVGIG (reference sequence). The chain's CDR3 is CAWSDGQGGIYGYTF. CDR3 nucleotides: TGTGCCTGGAGTGACGGGCAGGGGGGAATCTATGGCTACACCTTC.

The gene calls are TRBV28 and TRBJ1-1; 9 bases fit TRBD1. With 7 bases clipped from V and 7 bases from J, the junction kept 16 bases outside the gene matches. The CDR3 loop spans 16 amino acids. Per the germline V gene, CDR1 is MDHEN and CDR2 is SYDVKM. CDR3 amino acids: CASKKGLTGGVHEAFF. DNA of the CDR3: TGTGCCAGCAAAAAAGGGCTAACAGGGGGCGTACATGAAGCTTTCTTT.

This clone showed up just a few times. This rearrangement joins TRBV7-2 to TRBJ1-2; D not certain. V gave up 8 bases and J gave up 2 bases, with 6 bases separating them. CDR1 and CDR2 (germline): SGHTA, FQGNSA. The CDR3 is made up of 11 amino acids. DNA of the CDR3: TGTGCCAGCTCGGTGAACTATGGCTACACCTTC. Translation: CASSVNYGYTF.

This sequence joins TRBV19 and TRBJ2-1; possibly TRBD1 for D (5 bases). V lost 3 bases and J lost 6, with 18 bases in between. The germline V gene encodes CDR1 LNHDA and CDR2 SQIVND (reference sequence). The CDR3 has 16 residues. The CDR3: CASSISGIRVSNEQFF. CDR3 DNA sequence: TGTGCCAGTAGTATCTCAGGGATAAGGGTGAGCAATGAGCAGTTCTTC.

The chain couples TRBV4-1 to TRBJ2-7; 10 bases are shared with TRBD1. This CDR3 is 15 amino acids long. V was pared by 3 bases and J by 3 bases, with 5 bases of the junction left unmatched. The V gene's germline CDR1 is MGHRA and CDR2 YSYEKL. As DNA, the CDR3 is TGCGCCAGCAGCCACTCCGGACAGGGGGGCTACGAGCAGTACTTC. It is translated as CASSHSGQGGYEQYF.

The rearrangement uses TRBV25-1 and TRBJ1-4; D uncertain. V was pared by 3 bases and J by 0 bases, with 8 bases between. The CDR3 is 15 amino acids. Germline CDR1 is MGHDK and CDR2 is SYGVNS. The DNA of the CDR3 is TGTGCCAGCAGTGAGCCCCTGGCAACTAATGAAAAACTGTTTTTT. Encoded protein: CASSEPLATNEKLFF.